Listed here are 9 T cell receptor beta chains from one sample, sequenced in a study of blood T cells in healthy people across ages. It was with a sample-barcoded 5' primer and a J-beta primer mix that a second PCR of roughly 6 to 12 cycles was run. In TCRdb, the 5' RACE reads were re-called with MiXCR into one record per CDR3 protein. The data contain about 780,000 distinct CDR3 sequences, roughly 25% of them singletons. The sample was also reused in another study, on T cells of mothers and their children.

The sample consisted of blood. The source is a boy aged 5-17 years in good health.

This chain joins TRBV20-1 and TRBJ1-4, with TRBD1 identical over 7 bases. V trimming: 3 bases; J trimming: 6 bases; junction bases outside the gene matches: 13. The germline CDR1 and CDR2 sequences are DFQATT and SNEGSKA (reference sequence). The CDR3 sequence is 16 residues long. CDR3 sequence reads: CSASDLIGGADEKLFF. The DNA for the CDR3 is TGCAGTGCTAGTGATTTGATAGGGGGCGCGGATGAAAAACTGTTTTTT.

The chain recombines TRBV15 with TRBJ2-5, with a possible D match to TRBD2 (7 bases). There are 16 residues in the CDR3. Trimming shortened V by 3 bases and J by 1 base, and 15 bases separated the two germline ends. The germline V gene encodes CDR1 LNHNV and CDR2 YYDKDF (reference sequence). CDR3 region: CATSSPRRGAQETQYF. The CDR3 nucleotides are TGTGCCACCAGCAGTCCGAGACGGGGGGCCCAAGAGACCCAGTACTTC.

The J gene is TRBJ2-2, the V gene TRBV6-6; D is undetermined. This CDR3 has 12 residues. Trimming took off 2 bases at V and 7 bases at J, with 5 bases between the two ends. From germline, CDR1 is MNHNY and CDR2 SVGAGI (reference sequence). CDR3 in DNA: TGTGCCAGCAGTTACGTCGTCGGGGAGCTGTTTTTT. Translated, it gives CASSYVVGELFF.

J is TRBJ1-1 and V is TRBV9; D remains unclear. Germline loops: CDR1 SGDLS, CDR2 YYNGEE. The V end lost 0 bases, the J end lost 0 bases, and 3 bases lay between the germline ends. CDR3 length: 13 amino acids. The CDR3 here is CASSVEMNTEAFF. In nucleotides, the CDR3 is TGTGCCAGCAGCGTAGAGATGAACACTGAAGCTTTCTTT.

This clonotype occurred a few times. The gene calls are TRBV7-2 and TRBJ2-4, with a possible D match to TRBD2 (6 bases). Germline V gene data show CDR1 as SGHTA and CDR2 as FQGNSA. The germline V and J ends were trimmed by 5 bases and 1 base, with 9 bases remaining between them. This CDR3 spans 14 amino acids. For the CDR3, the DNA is TGTGCCAGCAGCCCCGCGGGGGCCAAAAACATTCAGTACTTC. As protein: CASSPAGAKNIQYF.

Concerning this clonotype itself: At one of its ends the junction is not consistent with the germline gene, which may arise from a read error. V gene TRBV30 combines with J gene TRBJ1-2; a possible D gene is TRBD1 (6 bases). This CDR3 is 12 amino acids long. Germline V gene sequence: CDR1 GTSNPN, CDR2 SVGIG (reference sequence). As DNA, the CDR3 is TGTGCCTGGAACCTAGGACAGTATGGCTACCCCTTC. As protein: CAWNLGQYGYPF. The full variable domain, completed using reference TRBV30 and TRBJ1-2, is SQTIHQWPATLVQPVGSPLSLECTVEGTSNPNLYWYRQAAGRGLQLLFYSVGIGQISSEVPQNLSASRPQDRQFILSSKKLLLSDSGFYLCAWNLGQYGYPFGSGTRLTVV.

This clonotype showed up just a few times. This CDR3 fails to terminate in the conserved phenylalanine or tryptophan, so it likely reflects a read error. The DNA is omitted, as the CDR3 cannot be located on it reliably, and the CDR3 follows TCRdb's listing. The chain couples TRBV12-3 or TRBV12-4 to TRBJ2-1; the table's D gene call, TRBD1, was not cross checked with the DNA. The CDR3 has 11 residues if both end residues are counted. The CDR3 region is CASSNQGQGYL.

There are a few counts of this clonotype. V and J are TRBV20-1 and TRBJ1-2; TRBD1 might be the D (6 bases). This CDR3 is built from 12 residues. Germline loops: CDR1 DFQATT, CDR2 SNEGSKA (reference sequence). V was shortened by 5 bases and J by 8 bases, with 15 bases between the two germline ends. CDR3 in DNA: TGCAGTGCTGAGCCGGGACAATTAGGCTACACCTTC. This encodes CSAEPGQLGYTF.

The CDR3: CSATGTGAQETQYF. The CDR3 nucleotides are TGCAGTGCAACAGGCACAGGGGCTCAGGAGACCCAGTACTTC. The gene calls are TRBV20-1 and TRBJ2-5; 7 positions match TRBD1. The CDR3 is 14 residues long. V shed 6 bases and J 5 bases; nucleotides not matched to a gene: 12. CDR1 DFQATT and CDR2 SNEGSKA come from the germline V gene (reference sequence).